This record covers a single T cell receptor (beta chain). Its antigen is not identified. Clones were read by immunoSEQ multiplex PCR, and TCRdb kept only the in-frame ones, dropping some. The table records some 5,000 clones, approximately 72% of them present only once. Unmatched junction bases numbered 14, after V lost 3 bases and J lost 3 bases. Germline V CDR1 and CDR2: SGHNT, YYREEE (reference sequence). The CDR3 length is 17 residues. The record originates from a study of immune evolution from preneoplasia to lung adenocarcinoma. Study-wide results and caveats: Later-stage lesions seemingly showed higher T cell density and diversity than normal lung. Top clone frequencies peaked in normal lung, apparently declining through invasive adenocarcinoma.

Sequencing was performed on FFPE normal lung tissue adjacent to the tumor. The clonotype originates from a person aged 50-70 years with lung adenocarcinoma. This chain joins TRBV5-4 and TRBJ2-5; 7 positions agree with TRBD1. The CDR3 loop is CASSSTGKYLTEETQYF. CDR3 sequence (DNA): TGTGCCAGCAGCTCGACAGGGAAATACCTAACGGAAGAGACCCAGTACTTC.